A selection of T cell receptor beta chains follows, all from one sample in a study of blood T cell repertoires in COVID-19. Method: immunoSEQ multiplex PCR; TCRdb's copy keeps in-frame clones and lacks some. The top ten clones hold about 13% of a sample with around 60,000 clones, around 89% of them seen once. Sequencing was carried out using peripheral blood. The source of these receptors is a man between 60 and 75 years old with active COVID-19. The CDR3 runs from the conserved cysteine through the conserved F or W. D genes are given only for firm matches. Size values are once, few and many counts, or a class for expanded clones, and some rows have none.

J gene,V gene,D gene,clone size,CDR3 DNA,CDR3 protein
TRBJ2-2,TRBV6-1,TRBD2,-,TGTGCCAGCAGTGAAGCGCAGGGAGGGGCCGGGGAGCTGTTTTTT,CASSEAQGGAGELFF
TRBJ2-3,TRBV15,-,-,TGTGCCACCAGCAGGGGTAGAGGCACTATCGAGCAGTATTTT,CATSRGRGTIEQYF
TRBJ2-7,TRBV18,-,-,TGTGCCAGCTCACCTGCGACAGGCGAGCAGTACTTC,CASSPATGEQYF
TRBJ2-7,TRBV6-6,-,-,TGTGCCAGCAGTCAGCGTACAGGGCCGAGATACGAGCAGTACTTC,CASSQRTGPRYEQYF
TRBJ2-7,TRBV11-1,TRBD1,once,TGTGCCAGCAGCCGGGGACAGTACGAGCAGTACTTC,CASSRGQYEQYF
TRBJ2-5,TRBV6-5,-,few,TGTGCCAGCCAGGGGGGCGGGAGGCGAGAGACCCAGTACTTC,CASQGGGRRETQYF
TRBJ2-5,TRBV5-4,-,-,TGTGCCAGCAGCTTGAAACAGCCCCACCAAGAGACCCAGTACTTC,CASSLKQPHQETQYF
TRBJ1-3,TRBV5-1,-,-,TGCGCCAGCAGCGACAGTTCCTCTGGAAACACCATATATTTT,CASSDSSSGNTIYF
TRBJ2-7,TRBV24-1,-,-,TGTGCCACCAGTGACCCGACAGCTACCTACGAGCAGTACTTC,CATSDPTATYEQYF
TRBJ2-2,TRBV10-3,TRBD2,-,TGTGCCATCAGTGACCCCGGACTAGCGGATGTATCGGGGGAGCTGTTTTTT,CAISDPGLADVSGELFF
TRBJ2-2,TRBV5-1,TRBD1,-,TGCGCCAGCAGCGGACAGGGAGTCACCGGGGAGCTGTTTTTT,CASSGQGVTGELFF
TRBJ2-7,TRBV24-1,-,-,TGTGCCACCAGTGACTCGGATGGAGGGCCAACCTACGAGCAGTACTTC,CATSDSDGGPTYEQYF
TRBJ2-6,TRBV10-3,TRBD2,once,TGTGCCATCAGTGAGTCGGGGGGGTCTGGGGCCAACGTCCTGACTTTC,CAISESGGSGANVLTF
TRBJ1-1,TRBV7-3,-,few,TGTGCCAGCAGCTTAACCGAGGCCGCCCCTGAAGCTTTCTTT,CASSLTEAAPEAFF
TRBJ2-1,TRBV11-2,TRBD2,-,TGTGCCAGCAGCTTCTCTCTTGCGGGGGGTTACAATGAGCAGTTCTTC,CASSFSLAGGYNEQFF
TRBJ1-5,TRBV30,TRBD1,-,TGTGCCTGGAGTGTATGGACAGGGGTTGGGAGTAGCAATCAGCCCCAGCATTTT,CAWSVWTGVGSSNQPQHF
TRBJ2-3,TRBV27,-,-,TGTGCCAGCAGCCCCACGGTTTTGGGCAATAAGGATACGCAGTATTTT,CASSPTVLGNKDTQYF
TRBJ1-1,TRBV27,-,-,TGTGCCAGCAGTTATGGGGCAGGGACTGAAGCTTTCTTT,CASSYGAGTEAFF
TRBJ2-5,TRBV15,-,once,TGTGCCACCAGCAGAGGAACGGGGGAGACCCAGTACTTC,CATSRGTGETQYF
TRBJ2-5,TRBV7-2,TRBD2,-,TGTGCCAGCAGCTCCCTTGGGCTAGCGGGGGGGCGTAGGCAAGAGACCCAGTACTTC,CASSSLGLAGGRRQETQYF
TRBJ2-2,TRBV7-3,TRBD1,-,TGTGCCAGCAGCTCCGGGACAGGGGGCTCCGGGGAGCTGTTTTTT,CASSSGTGGSGELFF
TRBJ2-3,TRBV6-5,TRBD2,-,TGTGCCAGCGTGGCGGGGGGCACAGATACGCAGTATTTT,CASVAGGTDTQYF
TRBJ2-7,TRBV7-3,TRBD1,-,TGTGCCAGCCGGGACAGGGGGCAATTGGAGCAGTACTTC,CASRDRGQLEQYF
TRBJ2-7,TRBV28,TRBD2,-,TGTGCCAGCAGGGCTAGCGGGTTCCACTACGAGCAGTACTTC,CASRASGFHYEQYF
TRBJ2-3,TRBV13,TRBD2,once,TGTGCCAGCAGCTTAGAGTTAGGGAGCGGGGAAATCACAGATACGCAGTATTTT,CASSLELGSGEITDTQYF
TRBJ1-4,TRBV4-1,-,-,TGCGCCAGCAGCCAAGGGACAGTAGAAAAACTGTTTTTT,CASSQGTVEKLFF
TRBJ2-2,TRBV4-1,-,-,TGCGCCAGCAGCCAAGATTCCCGTCCCGGGGAGCTGTTTTTT,CASSQDSRPGELFF
TRBJ2-7,TRBV7-8,TRBD2,-,TGTGCCAGCAGCTCCGAACGGGACTACCCTTTTTACGAGCAGTACTTC,CASSSERDYPFYEQYF
TRBJ2-3,TRBV19,TRBD2,-,TGTGCCAGTAGTATCAGCGGGGGGGCCACAGATACGCAGTATTTT,CASSISGGATDTQYF
TRBJ2-2,TRBV7-9,TRBD1,-,TGTGCCAGCAGCTTTGGGACAGGAAGGTCCGGGGAGCTGTTTTTT,CASSFGTGRSGELFF
TRBJ2-5,TRBV2,-,few,TGTGCCAGCAGTGAAGACAGGTACTTAGAGACCCAGTACTTC,CASSEDRYLETQYF
TRBJ1-2,TRBV6-1,-,-,TGTGCCAGCAGTGAAGGGACACCCTTCTATGGCTACACCTTC,CASSEGTPFYGYTF
TRBJ2-4,TRBV5-1,-,few,TGCGCCAGCAGCCCGGGGGTTTCAGGCGGGGCCAAAAACATTCAGTACTTC,CASSPGVSGGAKNIQYF
TRBJ2-5,TRBV9,-,once,TGTGCCAGCAGCGTAGAATGGGGGGAAGAGACCCAGTACTTC,CASSVEWGEETQYF
TRBJ2-7,TRBV28,TRBD1,few,TGTGCCAGCTCTACCGGGGGGACAGGGGGCTGGTACGAGCAGTACTTC,CASSTGGTGGWYEQYF
TRBJ1-5,TRBV23-1,-,-,TGCGCCAGCAGTCAATCTCAATTACCGGGACTAACGGGGGGCAATCAGCCCCAGCATTTT,CASSQSQLPGLTGGNQPQHF
TRBJ2-5,TRBV18,TRBD2,-,TGTGCCAGCTCACCAAGCGGGAAAGAGACCCAGTACTTC,CASSPSGKETQYF